This T cell receptor (beta chain) was captured in a study of shared T cell receptors in the human thymus (TCRdb year 2021). At the level of the whole study: The study examined how self-reactive, shared T-cell receptor alpha chains are generated in the human thymus.

Notes on this clone: Its antigen is still unknown. Base qualities are not recorded, but no much larger clone differs from it by a single base.

The library was built by means of the immunoSEQ multiplex PCR assay. Here the immuneACCESS table is served through TCRdb, limited to in-frame sequences with V and J called. Missing clones are a known gap in these copies; in checked studies unresolved V genes cover under half, and the rest lacks a known reason. The sample includes some 720,000 clones, with roughly 88% observed a single time. The top ten constitute 0.0095% to 0.012% of the sample. V is pared back by 1 base and J by 8 bases, with 17 bases lying between the germline termini. Per the germline V gene (reference sequence), LNHNV is the CDR1 and YYDKDF is the CDR2. Counted from cysteine to phenylalanine, this CDR3 has 15 amino acids. CDR3 DNA only is kept here, 45 bases in frame from base 1. The data also belong to a second study, concerning human thymus T cells. As described in the second report: In Finland, the donors were immunologically healthy infants who were having open corrective cardiac surgery for congenital heart defects. Thymus tissue was collected as surgical resects that were removed during corrective cardiac surgery. Biased V and J gene segment usage appeared to be present in both thymic and peripheral blood repertoires. The related research found that thymic TCR repertoires overlapped highly between unrelated individuals. The study described the TCR alpha and beta repertoires in about 8 infant thymus samples and four matching peripheral blood samples. The cohort included six male and two female infants, with donor ages spanning 7 to 244 days. After being mechanically released from the tissue, thymocytes were kept at -70 degrees C in pellets of about 9.5-30 million cells. A QIAsymphony instrument was used to extract genomic DNA from the frozen cell pellets. TCRB and TCRAD loci were amplified from a standardized quantity of quality-controlled genomic DNA using the immunoSEQ multiplex PCR assay. The amplicons spanned the V(D)J region and were long enough to cover the CDR3 and allow V and J genes to be identified. Through the commercial immunoSEQ service, the amplicons were sequenced on an Illumina platform. Primer bias and sequencing errors were corrected as previously described, and TCRAD and TCRB were defined on the basis of the IMGT database. Repertoires were analysed with immunoSEQ Analyzer 3.0 and VDJTools, covering basic statistics, V/J segment usage, diversity estimates, rarefaction and pairwise overlap. To estimate diversity, the Chao1, ChaoE, Efron-Thisted, Shannon and inverse Simpson indices were applied, and diversity was also estimated on datasets down-sampled to the smallest sample. Repertoire overlap was determined by strict matching of CDR3 nucleotide sequence, V gene and J gene, and Jaccard-based multidimensional scaling clustering was applied. On average, thymus samples yielded around 810,000 unique TCRB clonotypes, whereas blood samples yielded some 80,000.

Recombination joined TRBV15 with TRBJ1-2, with no reliable assignment of the D segment. This clonotype was obtained from a boy younger than two with a congenital heart defect. Donor details come from another sample of the same person, matched by shared clones. Sample: thymocytes. The CDR3 region has the sequence CATSRGYGWIGGYTF. The nucleotide sequence reads as follows: TGTGCCACCAGCAGAGGGTACGGGTGGATCGGGGGCTACACCTTC.